What follows are 24 T cell receptor beta chains derived from one specimen sequenced in a study of T cells after yellow fever vaccination. TCRdb reprocessed the 5' RACE reads with MiXCR, giving one entry per CDR3 protein. The table records under 350,000 distinct CDR3 sequences, about 4% of them present only once. This material consisted of PBMCs, taken 5 days after the yellow fever booster vaccination. The receptors shown here come from a man younger than 30 who received the YFV17D yellow fever vaccine.

As for this clonotype: Since a much larger clone is just one base distant, this may be a read error. The genes are TRBV12-3 or TRBV12-4 and TRBJ1-1; D uncertain. This CDR3 has 14 amino acids. CDR3: CASSSWAEVTEAYF. CDR3 nucleotide sequence: TGTGCCAGCAGTTCGTGGGCCGAGGTGACTGAAGCTTACTTT.

V and J are TRBV12-3 or TRBV12-4 and TRBJ2-4; perhaps TRBD1 as D (5 bases). The CDR3 spans 13 residues. Trimming pared 6 bases from V and 2 bases from J, leaving 8 bases between. CDR3: CASRQGSKNIQYF. The CDR3 bases are TGTGCCAGCAGGCAGGGCTCCAAAAACATTCAGTACTTC.

This clonotype was counted only a few times. The rearrangement uses TRBV20-1 and TRBJ2-7; no firm D call. The V and J ends lost 5 bases and 4 bases respectively, with 24 bases between them. The CDR3 is 16 amino acids. Germline V gene sequence: CDR1 DFQATT, CDR2 SNEGSKA (reference sequence). In DNA, the CDR3 is TGCAGTGCTCAAGACCTAAGGCTGGGGTCTCTGTACGAGCAGTACTTC. Translated: CSAQDLRLGSLYEQYF.

V and J are TRBV27 and TRBJ1-1; 7 bases map to TRBD1. The CDR3 runs 11 residues. Germline lookup yields CDR1 MNHEY and CDR2 SMNVEV (reference sequence). V lost 9 bases, J lost 6 bases, and 4 bases stayed unmatched. The CDR3 nucleotides read TGTGCCAGGACAGGGCCGCCTGAAGCTTTCTTT. Encoded protein: CARTGPPEAFF.

The chain employs TRBV7-9 and TRBJ1-1; D is unclear. The CDR3 consists of 14 residues. Per germline, CDR1 SEHNR and CDR2 FQNEAQ (reference sequence). V was shortened by 4 bases and J by 5 bases, with 14 bases between the two germline ends. The CDR3 loop is CASSSQGSRTEAFF. The CDR3 DNA reads as TGTGCCAGCAGCTCCCAAGGGAGTAGGACTGAAGCTTTCTTT.

Here the CDR3 reads CASSPRSGLQDTQYF. The CDR3 DNA reads TGTGCCAGCAGCCCACGTTCGGGGTTGCAAGATACGCAGTATTTT. The chain carries TRBV11-3 and TRBJ2-3; D is perhaps TRBD2 (5 bases). The CDR3 has 15 amino acids. Per the germline V gene, CDR1 is SGHNT and CDR2 is YENEEA. V dropped 5 bases and J dropped 5 bases, with 17 bases sitting between them.

The chain uses TRBV7-9 and TRBJ2-1; 9 bases fit TRBD1. The CDR3 contains 14 residues. Germline V CDR1 and CDR2: SEHNR, FQNEAQ (reference sequence). V lost 5 bases, J lost 10 bases, and 9 bases stayed unmatched. The CDR3 is CASSNRDRVLEQFF. The CDR3 DNA follows: TGTGCCAGCAGCAACCGGGACAGGGTTTTGGAGCAGTTCTTC.

This chain connects TRBV7-8 to TRBJ2-5; 9 bases align to TRBD2. CDR3 length: 16 amino acids. The V gene end was trimmed by 4 bases and the J gene end by 5 bases; junction bases not matched to a gene: 11. Looked up from germline, CDR1 is SGHVS and CDR2 is FQNEAQ. DNA of the CDR3: TGTGCCAGCAGCTCAAGACGCCTAGCGGGGTTCGAGACCCAGTACTTC. This gives the protein CASSSRRLAGFETQYF.

This clonotype was picked up many times. This chain uses TRBV5-1 with TRBJ1-3; D is unresolved. Germline V gene lookup returns CDR1 SGHRS and CDR2 YFSETQ. V shed 2 bases and J shed 5 bases, with 11 bases lying between them. The length of the CDR3 is 14 residues. CDR3 residues: CASSLFGWRNTIYF. The CDR3 coding sequence is TGCGCCAGCAGCTTATTCGGTTGGAGAAACACCATATATTTT. The full variable domain, in which reference TRBV5-1 and TRBJ1-3 provide the parts outside the CDR3, is KAGVTQTPRYLIKTRGQQVTLSCSPISGHRSVSWYQQTPGQGLQFLFEYFSETQRNKGNFPGRFSGRQFSNSRSEMNVSTLELGDSALYLCASSLFGWRNTIYFGEGSWLTVV.

This chain joins TRBV10-3 and TRBJ2-3; the D gene could be TRBD1 or TRBD2 (6 bases each). Trimming stripped 3 bases from V and 5 bases from J, with 21 bases between. This CDR3 spans 17 amino acids. Germline V gives CDR1 ENHRY, CDR2 SYGVKD. CDR3 coding DNA: TGTGCCATCAGTGACTCCCGGGGGCCCGTGGGGCAAGATACGCAGTATTTT. This sequence encodes CAISDSRGPVGQDTQYF.

This clonotype was counted a few times. This chain uses TRBV7-2 with TRBJ1-2, with D hard to call. The germline V gene has CDR1 SGHTA and CDR2 FQGNSA. The CDR3 sequence is 12 residues long. V was trimmed by 5 bases and J by 8 bases, leaving 12 bases between them. CDR3 sequence (DNA): TGTGCCAGCAGCCCGGACGGGATAGGCTACACCTTC. Translating gives CASSPDGIGYTF.

The chain couples TRBV4-3 to TRBJ2-1, with a tentative D call TRBD2 (6 bases). V dropped 4 bases and J dropped 10 bases, with 17 bases sitting between them. CDR1 LGHNA and CDR2 YSLEER come from the germline V gene. The CDR3 is made up of 14 amino acids. Here the CDR3 reads CASSRRRRVGEQFF. CDR3 bases: TGCGCCAGCAGCCGCCGACGGAGGGTTGGGGAGCAGTTCTTC.

The rearrangement uses TRBV12-3 or TRBV12-4 and TRBJ1-1, with D possibly TRBD1 on 5 matching bases. The CDR3 is 18 residues long. V lost 2 bases, J lost 3 bases, and 22 bases lay in between. For the CDR3, the DNA is TGTGCCAGCAGTTTACGACCCTTGGGCAGGAGGGGATACACTGAAGCTTTCTTT. Protein: CASSLRPLGRRGYTEAFF.

This clonotype was detected ten times or more. The chain uses TRBV4-3 and TRBJ2-1; D possibly matches TRBD1 or TRBD2 (6 bases each). Germline CDR1 LGHNA, CDR2 YSLEER. This CDR3 is built from 13 residues. Trimming took 0 bases from V and 10 from J, leaving 10 bases between them. CDR3 sequence (DNA): TGCGCCAGCAGCCAAGATTACGGGGGCGAGCAGTTCTTC. It yields the protein CASSQDYGGEQFF.

Only a few counts were recorded for this clonotype. CDR3 nucleotide sequence: TGTGCCAGCAGCCAGTTTTTCGTTACGAACACCGGGGAGCTGTTTTTT. It translates to CASSQFFVTNTGELFF. The rearrangement joins TRBV3-1 to TRBJ2-2; D gene uncertain. Trimming shortened V by 3 bases and J by 0 bases, and 11 bases separated the two germline ends. Germline CDR1 is LGHDT and CDR2 is YNNKEL (reference sequence). The CDR3 has 16 amino acids.

J is TRBJ2-1 and V is TRBV6-5; 11 bases match TRBD2. Germline-derived CDR1 and CDR2 are MNHEY and SVGAGI. The CDR3 is made up of 16 amino acids. With V trimmed by 4 bases and J by 2 bases, 4 bases remained unmatched. DNA of the CDR3: TGTGCCAGCAGTTGGAGACTAGCGGGGACCTACAATGAGCAGTTCTTC. Translation: CASSWRLAGTYNEQFF.

The table lists this clonotype with many counts. The rearrangement links TRBV20-1 to TRBJ2-7, with a possible D match to TRBD2 (6 bases). Germline loops: CDR1 DFQATT, CDR2 SNEGSKA (reference sequence). The CDR3 has 14 residues. Between the trimmed V and J ends, which lost 6 bases and 6 bases, there was a span of 21 bases. The CDR3 coding sequence is TGCAGTGCAACGCCGGGACTCCACCTCGGCGAGCAGTACTTC. Translated, it gives CSATPGLHLGEQYF.

In its sample, this clonotype was seen many times. The chain joins TRBV5-1 to TRBJ2-5; a weak D match, TRBD2 (6 bases). The CDR3 runs to 16 residues. CDR1 is SGHRS and CDR2 is YFSETQ in the germline V gene. Deletions cut 0 bases from V and 1 base from J, with 13 bases between. CDR3 region: CASSLARSGPQETQYF. CDR3 nucleotide sequence: TGCGCCAGCAGCTTGGCCAGGAGCGGGCCCCAAGAGACCCAGTACTTC.

Only a few counts were recorded for this clonotype. The gene calls are TRBV7-8 and TRBJ2-5; TRBD2 is a possible D gene (6 bases). CDR3 length: 14 amino acids. Germline lookup yields CDR1 SGHVS and CDR2 FQNEAQ. The V end was cut by 2 bases, the J end by 2 bases, with 9 bases between. CDR3 region: CASSLKRVQETQYF. The CDR3 nucleotides read TGTGCCAGCAGCTTAAAGCGGGTACAAGAGACCCAGTACTTC.

The chain uses TRBV24-1 and TRBJ1-5, with D possibly TRBD1 on 5 matching bases. This CDR3 spans 14 amino acids. Germline V gives CDR1 KGHDR, CDR2 SFDVKD. Trimming left V 3 bases short and J 4 bases short, with 9 bases between. The CDR3 reads CATSDPQGNQPQHF. The CDR3, as DNA: TGTGCCACCAGTGATCCCCAGGGTAATCAGCCCCAGCATTTT.

Only a few counts were recorded for this clonotype. The V gene is TRBV5-1, the J gene TRBJ1-5; D perhaps matches TRBD1 (5 bases). Between the trimmed V and J ends, which lost 0 bases and 2 bases, there was a span of 9 bases. In germline, CDR1 is SGHRS, CDR2 YFSETQ. This CDR3 is 15 amino acids long. The CDR3 reads CASSLDGARNQPQHF. The CDR3 DNA sequence: TGCGCCAGCAGCTTGGATGGGGCTCGCAATCAGCCCCAGCATTTT.

The sample holds a few counts of this clonotype. The genes are TRBV20-1 and TRBJ2-7, with 10 positions matching TRBD2. The CDR3 loop spans 17 amino acids. CDR1 and CDR2 from the germline V gene are DFQATT and SNEGSKA (reference sequence). J was trimmed by 0 bases and V by 2 bases; bases with no gene match: 10. The CDR3 DNA follows: TGCAGTGCTAGATCCCCTAGTAGCGGGGGGTTCTCCTACGAGCAGTACTTC. Its translation is CSARSPSSGGFSYEQYF.

This clonotype was detected only a few times. The V and J genes are TRBV6-5 and TRBJ1-2; perhaps TRBD1 as D (6 bases). The CDR3 length is 13 residues. Trimming left V 4 bases short and J 8 bases short, with 14 bases between. Germline CDR1 is MNHEY and CDR2 is SVGAGI. The CDR3 DNA sequence: TGTGCCAGCAGTTTCGGACAGAGCATGGGCTACACCTTC. Amino acids: CASSFGQSMGYTF.

This clonotype has ten or more counts. This chain connects TRBV28 to TRBJ1-1; D is undetermined. Trimming took 10 bases from V and 2 from J, leaving 8 bases between them. CDR3 length: 11 amino acids. Germline lookup yields CDR1 MDHEN and CDR2 SYDVKM. The CDR3 nucleotides read TGTGCCACGGATCGCAACACTGAAGCTTTCTTT. As protein: CATDRNTEAFF.